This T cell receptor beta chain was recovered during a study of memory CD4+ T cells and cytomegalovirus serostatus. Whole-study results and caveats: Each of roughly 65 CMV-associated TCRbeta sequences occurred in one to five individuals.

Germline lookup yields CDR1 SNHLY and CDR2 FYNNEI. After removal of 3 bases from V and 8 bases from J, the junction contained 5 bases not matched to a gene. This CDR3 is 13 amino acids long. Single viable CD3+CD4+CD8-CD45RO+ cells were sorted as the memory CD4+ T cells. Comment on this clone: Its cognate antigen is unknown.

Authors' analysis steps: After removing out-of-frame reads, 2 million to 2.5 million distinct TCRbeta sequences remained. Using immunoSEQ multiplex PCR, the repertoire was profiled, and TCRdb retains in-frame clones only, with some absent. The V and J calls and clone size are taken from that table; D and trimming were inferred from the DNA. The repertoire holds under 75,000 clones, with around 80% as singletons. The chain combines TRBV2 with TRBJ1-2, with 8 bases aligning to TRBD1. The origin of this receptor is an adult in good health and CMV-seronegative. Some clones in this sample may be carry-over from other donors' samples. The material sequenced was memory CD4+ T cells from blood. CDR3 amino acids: CASSETGELGYTF. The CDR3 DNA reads TGTGCCAGCAGTGAGACAGGGGAGTTGGGCTACACCTTC.